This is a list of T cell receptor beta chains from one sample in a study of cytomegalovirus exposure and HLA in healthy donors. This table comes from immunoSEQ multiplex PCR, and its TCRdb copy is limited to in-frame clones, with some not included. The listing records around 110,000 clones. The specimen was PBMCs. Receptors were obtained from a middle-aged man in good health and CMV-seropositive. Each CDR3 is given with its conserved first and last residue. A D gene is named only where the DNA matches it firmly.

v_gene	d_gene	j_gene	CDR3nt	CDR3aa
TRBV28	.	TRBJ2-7	TGTGCCACCTCATTCGGGACACGAAACTACGAGCAGTACTTC	CATSFGTRNYEQYF
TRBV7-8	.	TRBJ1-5	TGTGCCAGCAGCTTAGCGAAGGGGCGGCTTAATCAGCCCCAGCATTTT	CASSLAKGRLNQPQHF
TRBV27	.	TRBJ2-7	TGTGCCAGCAGTCCGGGGGCCATCGACAGGGTCGGTGGGGAGCAGTACTTC	CASSPGAIDRVGGEQYF
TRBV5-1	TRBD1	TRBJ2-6	TGCGCCAGCAGCCAATCATCGACAGGGAGCTCTGGGGCCAACGTCCTGACTTTC	CASSQSSTGSSGANVLTF
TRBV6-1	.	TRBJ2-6	TGTGCCAGCAGTGAAGCGCCGGGGGACGGGGCCAACGTCCTGACTTTC	CASSEAPGDGANVLTF
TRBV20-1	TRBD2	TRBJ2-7	TGCAGCCTAGCGGCTACCTACGAGCAGTACTTC	CSLAATYEQYF
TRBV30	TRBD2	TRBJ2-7	TGTGCCTCCGGGACTAGCATTGGGCAGTACTTC	CASGTSIGQYF
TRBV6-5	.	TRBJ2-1	TGTGCCAGCAGCATAGGGGGAGTAGGGAGCAATGAGCAGTTCTTC	CASSIGGVGSNEQFF
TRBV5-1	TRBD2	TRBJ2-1	TGCGCCAGCAGCTGGGGGCTAGCGGGAGGATCCTACAATGAGCAGTTCTTC	CASSWGLAGGSYNEQFF
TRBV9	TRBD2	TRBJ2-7	TGTGCCAGCAGCCCTCAGGGGCTAGCGGGGCTCTCCTACGAGCAGTACTTC	CASSPQGLAGLSYEQYF
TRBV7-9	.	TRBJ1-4	TGTGCCAGCAGCTTAGTCCAGGTCGGTGAAAAACTGTTTTTT	CASSLVQVGEKLFF
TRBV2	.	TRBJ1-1	TGTGCCAGCAGTGAAACAGGGAGAGCTTTCTTT	CASSETGRAFF
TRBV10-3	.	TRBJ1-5	TGTGCCATCAGTGAACGGACTAATCAGCCCCAGCATTTT	CAISERTNQPQHF
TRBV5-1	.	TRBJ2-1	TGCGCCAGCAGCTCATCAAACAGGGAAGTAAATGAGCAGTTCTTC	CASSSSNREVNEQFF
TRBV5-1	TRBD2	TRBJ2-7	TGCGCCAGCTCGGAACTAGCGGGATACGAGCAGTACTTC	CASSELAGYEQYF
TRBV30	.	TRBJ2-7	TGTGCCTGGAGTCCCTACAGGGTCTACGAGCAGTACTTC	CAWSPYRVYEQYF
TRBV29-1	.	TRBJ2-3	TGCAGCGATGGACATACAGATACGCAGTATTTT	CSDGHTDTQYF
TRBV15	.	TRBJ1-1	TGTGCCACCAGCAGAGAACCGAGGGGGAGAACAAGTGAAGCTTTCTTT	CATSREPRGRTSEAFF
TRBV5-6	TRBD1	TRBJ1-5	TGTGCCAGCAGCCTTCGCCGGACAGGGGGAGGTCAGCCCCAGCATTTT	CASSLRRTGGGQPQHF
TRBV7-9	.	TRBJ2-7	TGTGCCAGCAGCTTAGACGAGGAGAGGTTCGAGCAGTACTTC	CASSLDEERFEQYF
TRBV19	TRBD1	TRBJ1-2	TGTGCCAGTAGTGCCGACAGGGGCCAAGGCTACACCTTC	CASSADRGQGYTF
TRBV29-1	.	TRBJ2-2	TGCAGCGGAACGACAGGGAACACCGGGGAGCTGTTTTTT	CSGTTGNTGELFF
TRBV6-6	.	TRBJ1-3	TGTGCCAGCAGTTATGCAGGCGTCTCTGGAAACACCATATATTTT	CASSYAGVSGNTIYF
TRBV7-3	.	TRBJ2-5	TGTGCCAGCAGCTTAACTAGGCGGGAGACCCAGTACTTC	CASSLTRRETQYF
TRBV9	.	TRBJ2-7	TGTGCCAGCAGCGTAGGCTCTAGCGTTATCTACGAGCAGTACTTC	CASSVGSSVIYEQYF
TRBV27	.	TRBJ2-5	TGTGCCAGCAGTTTATCGATCGGGAATGCGCAAGAGACCCAGTACTTC	CASSLSIGNAQETQYF
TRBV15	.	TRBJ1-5	TGTGCCACCAGCAGAGGTCATAGCAATCAGCCCCAGCATTTT	CATSRGHSNQPQHF
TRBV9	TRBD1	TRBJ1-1	TGTGCCAGCAGCGAGGGGACAGGTCAGAACACTGAAGCTTTCTTT	CASSEGTGQNTEAFF
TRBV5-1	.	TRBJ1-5	TGCGCCAGCAGCTTACTAGGAGGAAGCGATCAGCCCCAGCATTTT	CASSLLGGSDQPQHF
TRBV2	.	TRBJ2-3	TGTGCCAGCACGAGGGCAATTACAGGAAACAGGGTAACAGATACGCAGTATTTT	CASTRAITGNRVTDTQYF
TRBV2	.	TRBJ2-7	TGTGCCAGCACCTTGGACAGCCCCTCCTACGAGCAGTACTTC	CASTLDSPSYEQYF
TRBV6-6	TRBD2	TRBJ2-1	TGTGCCAGCAGGGGTTTAGCGGGAGACTACAATGAGCAGTTCTTC	CASRGLAGDYNEQFF
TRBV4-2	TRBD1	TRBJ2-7	TGTGCCAGCAGCCTTAATCTTGACAAATCGGGACAGGGGTACGAGCAGTACTTC	CASSLNLDKSGQGYEQYF
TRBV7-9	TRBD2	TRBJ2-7	TGTGCCAGCAGCTTATTAGCGGGAAGCTCCTACGAGCAGTACTTC	CASSLLAGSSYEQYF
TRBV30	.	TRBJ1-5	TGTGCCTGGAGTGAAGGACAAGCAGGGTTCATGCCCCAGCATTTT	CAWSEGQAGFMPQHF
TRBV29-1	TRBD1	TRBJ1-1	TGCAGCGTTCTATACAGGGGCACTGAAGCTTTCTTT	CSVLYRGTEAFF
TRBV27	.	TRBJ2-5	TGTGCCAGCAGCCTGGGCCTCCGGTATGAGACCCAGTACTTC	CASSLGLRYETQYF
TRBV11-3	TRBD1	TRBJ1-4	TGTGCCAGCAGCCCGGGACAGGGGAATGAAAAACTGTTTTTT	CASSPGQGNEKLFF
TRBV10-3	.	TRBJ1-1	TGTGCCATCAGTCTCCACCCCCAGGGGCTCAACACTGAAGCTTTCTTT	CAISLHPQGLNTEAFF
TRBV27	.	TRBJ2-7	TGTGCCAGCAGTTTCGGCCAGGGCTACGAGCAGTACTTC	CASSFGQGYEQYF